These T cell receptor beta chains were read from a single sample in a study of cytomegalovirus exposure and HLA in healthy donors. Some clones are missing from TCRdb's copy, which holds only in-frame ones; the method was immunoSEQ multiplex PCR. The table has 100,000 to 130,000 clones, approximately 95% seen once; the top ten hold roughly 0.7%. Material: PBMCs. The receptors were gathered from a woman aged 18-29 years in good health and CMV-seronegative. Each CDR3 is given with its conserved first and last residue. The D gene is left open where the match is weak.

d_call,j_call,v_call,cdr3_aa,cdr3_nt
TRBD1,TRBJ1-1,TRBV5-6,CASSLAGTGARAGTEAFF,TGTGCCAGCAGCTTGGCAGGGACAGGGGCGCGAGCGGGCACTGAAGCTTTCTTT
-,TRBJ2-7,TRBV25-1,CASSPTGSAYEQYF,TGTGCCAGCAGCCCGACAGGATCGGCCTACGAGCAGTACTTC
TRBD1,TRBJ1-1,TRBV27,CASSSQGWNTEAFF,TGTGCCAGCAGTTCACAGGGGTGGAACACTGAAGCTTTCTTT
-,TRBJ2-2,TRBV27,CASQGTRIGTPQNTGELFF,TGTGCCAGTCAGGGCACGAGGATAGGGACACCTCAGAACACCGGGGAGCTGTTTTTT
-,TRBJ2-5,TRBV2,CASSGEEYQETQYF,TGTGCCAGCAGTGGAGAAGAGTACCAAGAGACCCAGTACTTC
-,TRBJ2-7,TRBV6-5,CASSSQSYEQYF,TGTGCCAGCAGTTCCCAGTCCTACGAGCAGTACTTC
-,TRBJ1-2,TRBV6-1,CASGSPGGADYGYTF,TGTGCCAGCGGATCCCCTGGGGGGGCAGACTATGGCTACACCTTC
TRBD1,TRBJ1-1,TRBV5-1,CASSWDRGSTEAFF,TGCGCCAGCAGCTGGGACAGGGGGAGCACTGAAGCTTTCTTT
-,TRBJ2-1,TRBV30,CAWTLEVYNEQFF,TGTGCCTGGACCCTAGAAGTTTACAATGAGCAGTTCTTC
-,TRBJ1-1,TRBV7-8,CASSDSPNPNTEAFF,TGTGCCAGCAGCGACAGCCCCAACCCGAACACTGAAGCTTTCTTT
TRBD1,TRBJ2-7,TRBV28,CASSFGTGRFQQYF,TGTGCCAGCAGTTTCGGGACAGGGAGGTTTCAGCAGTACTTC
-,TRBJ1-2,TRBV6-6,CASSYSANGEGGYTF,TGTGCCAGCAGTTACTCGGCGAACGGGGAGGGAGGGTACACCTTC
-,TRBJ2-2,TRBV7-9,CASSGRQNTGELFF,TGTGCCAGCAGCGGCAGACAGAACACCGGGGAGCTGTTTTTT